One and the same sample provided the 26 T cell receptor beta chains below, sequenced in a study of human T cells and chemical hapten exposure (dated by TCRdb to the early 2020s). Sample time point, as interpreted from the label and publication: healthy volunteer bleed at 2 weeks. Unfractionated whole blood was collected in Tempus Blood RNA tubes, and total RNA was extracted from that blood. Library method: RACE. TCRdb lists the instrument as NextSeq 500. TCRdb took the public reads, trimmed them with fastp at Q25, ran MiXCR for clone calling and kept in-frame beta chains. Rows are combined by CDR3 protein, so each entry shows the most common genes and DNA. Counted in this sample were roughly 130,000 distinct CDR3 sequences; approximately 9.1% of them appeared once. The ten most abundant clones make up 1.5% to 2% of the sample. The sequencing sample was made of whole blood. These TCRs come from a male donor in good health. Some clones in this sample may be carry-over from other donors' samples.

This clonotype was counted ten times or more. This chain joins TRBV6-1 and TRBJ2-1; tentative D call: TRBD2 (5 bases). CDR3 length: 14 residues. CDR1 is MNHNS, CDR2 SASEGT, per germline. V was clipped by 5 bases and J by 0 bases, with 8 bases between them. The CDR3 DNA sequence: TGTGCCAGCAGTCAAGGGAGCTCCTACAATGAGCAGTTCTTC. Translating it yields CASSQGSSYNEQFF.

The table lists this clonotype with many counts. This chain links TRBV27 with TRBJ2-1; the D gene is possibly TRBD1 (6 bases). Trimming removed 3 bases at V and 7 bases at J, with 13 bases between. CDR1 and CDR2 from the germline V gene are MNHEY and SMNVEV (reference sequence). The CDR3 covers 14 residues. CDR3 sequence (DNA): TGTGCCAGCAGTTTTCCAGGGGCGAGAAATGAGCAGTTCTTC. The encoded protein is CASSFPGARNEQFF.

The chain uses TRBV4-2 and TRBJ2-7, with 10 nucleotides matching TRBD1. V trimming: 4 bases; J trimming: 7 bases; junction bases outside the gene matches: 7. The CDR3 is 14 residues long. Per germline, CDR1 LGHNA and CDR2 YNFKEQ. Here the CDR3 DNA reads TGTGCCAGCAGCCCCGACAGGGGGCCGGGGGAGCAGTACTTC. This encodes CASSPDRGPGEQYF.

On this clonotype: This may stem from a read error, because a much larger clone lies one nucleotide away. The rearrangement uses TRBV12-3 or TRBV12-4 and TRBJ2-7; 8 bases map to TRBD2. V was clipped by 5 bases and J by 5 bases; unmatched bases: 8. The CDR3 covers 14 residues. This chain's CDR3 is CASSPGTRLDEQYF. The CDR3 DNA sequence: TGTGCCAGCAGTCCCGGGACTAGACTAGACGAGCAGTACTTC.

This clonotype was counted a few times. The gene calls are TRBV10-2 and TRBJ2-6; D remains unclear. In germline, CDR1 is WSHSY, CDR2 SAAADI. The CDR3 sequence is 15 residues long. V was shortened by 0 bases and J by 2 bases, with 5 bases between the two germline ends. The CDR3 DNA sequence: TGCGCCAGCAGTGAGTCGAGAGCTGGGGCCAACGTCCTGACTTTC. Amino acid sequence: CASSESRAGANVLTF.

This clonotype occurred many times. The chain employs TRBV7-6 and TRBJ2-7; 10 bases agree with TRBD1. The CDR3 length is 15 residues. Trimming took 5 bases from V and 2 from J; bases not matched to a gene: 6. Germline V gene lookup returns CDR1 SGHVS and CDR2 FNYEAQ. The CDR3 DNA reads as TGTGCCAGCAGCCGTGACAGGGGGCTTGCCTACGAGCAGTACTTC. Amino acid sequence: CASSRDRGLAYEQYF.

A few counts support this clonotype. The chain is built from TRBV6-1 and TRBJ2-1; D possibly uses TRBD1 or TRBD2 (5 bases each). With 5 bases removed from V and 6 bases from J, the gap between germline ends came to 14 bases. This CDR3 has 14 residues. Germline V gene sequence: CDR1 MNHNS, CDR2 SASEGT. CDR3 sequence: CASSRDQRVNEQFF. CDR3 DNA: TGTGCCAGCAGTCGGGACCAAAGGGTCAATGAGCAGTTCTTC.

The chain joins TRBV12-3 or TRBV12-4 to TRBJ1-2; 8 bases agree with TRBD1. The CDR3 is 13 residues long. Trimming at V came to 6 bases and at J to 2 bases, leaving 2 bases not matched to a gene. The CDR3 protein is CASSRQGNYGYTF. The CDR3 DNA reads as TGTGCCAGCAGCCGACAGGGGAACTATGGCTACACCTTC.

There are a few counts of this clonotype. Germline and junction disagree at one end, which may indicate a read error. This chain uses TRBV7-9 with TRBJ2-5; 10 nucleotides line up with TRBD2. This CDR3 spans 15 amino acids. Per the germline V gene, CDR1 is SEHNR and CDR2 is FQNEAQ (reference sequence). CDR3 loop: CASRLAGGREETQYF. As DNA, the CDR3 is TGTGCCAGCAGGTTAGCGGGAGGAAGGGAAGAGACCCAGTACTTC.

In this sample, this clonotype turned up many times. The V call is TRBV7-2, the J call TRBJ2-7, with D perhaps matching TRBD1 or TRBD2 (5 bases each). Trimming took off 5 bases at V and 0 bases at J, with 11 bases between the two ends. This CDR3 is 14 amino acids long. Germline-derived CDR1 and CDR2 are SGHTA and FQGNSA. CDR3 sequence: CASSLGPSSYEQYF. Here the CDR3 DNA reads TGTGCCAGCAGCCTGGGACCGAGCTCCTACGAGCAGTACTTC.

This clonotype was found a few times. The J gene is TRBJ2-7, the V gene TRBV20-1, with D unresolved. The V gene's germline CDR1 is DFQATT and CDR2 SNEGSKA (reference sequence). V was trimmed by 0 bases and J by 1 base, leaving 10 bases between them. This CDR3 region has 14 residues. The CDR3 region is CSAREGTYSYEQYF. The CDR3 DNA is TGCAGTGCTAGAGAGGGAACGTATTCCTACGAGCAGTACTTC.

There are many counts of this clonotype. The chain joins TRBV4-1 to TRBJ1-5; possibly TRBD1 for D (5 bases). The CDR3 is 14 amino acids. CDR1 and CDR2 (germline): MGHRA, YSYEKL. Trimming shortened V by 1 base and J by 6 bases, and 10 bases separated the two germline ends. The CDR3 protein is CASSQGGGVQPQHF. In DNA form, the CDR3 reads TGCGCCAGCAGCCAAGGTGGAGGGGTTCAGCCCCAGCATTTT.

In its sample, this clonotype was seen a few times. CDR3 amino acids: CASSAARHQPYEQYF. The CDR3 DNA reads as TGTGCCAGCAGTGCGGCCCGTCATCAACCCTACGAGCAGTACTTC. This sequence joins TRBV6-1 and TRBJ2-7, with D uncertain. Trimming removed 4 bases at V and 2 bases at J, with 15 bases between. The germline V gene encodes CDR1 MNHNS and CDR2 SASEGT. The CDR3 extends over 15 amino acids.

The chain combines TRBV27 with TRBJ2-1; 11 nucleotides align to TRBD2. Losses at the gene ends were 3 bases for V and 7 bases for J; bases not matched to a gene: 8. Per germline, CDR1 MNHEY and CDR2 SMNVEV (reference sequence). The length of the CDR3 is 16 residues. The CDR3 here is CASSFPLAGGRNEQFF. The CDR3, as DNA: TGTGCCAGCAGTTTCCCTCTAGCGGGGGGTCGAAATGAGCAGTTCTTC.

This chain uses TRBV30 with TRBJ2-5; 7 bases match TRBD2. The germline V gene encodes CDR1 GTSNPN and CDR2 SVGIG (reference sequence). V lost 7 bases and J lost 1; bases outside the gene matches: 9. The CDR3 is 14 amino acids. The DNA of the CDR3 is TGTGCCTCCCAGTGGTCTAGCGGCCAAGAGACCCAGTACTTC. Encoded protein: CASQWSSGQETQYF.

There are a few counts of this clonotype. The CDR3 spells CASSPGGLAGETQYF. CDR3 DNA: TGTGCCAGCAGTCCTGGGGGACTAGCGGGGGAGACCCAGTACTTC. The chain joins TRBV6-6 to TRBJ2-5; 13 nucleotides agree with TRBD2. CDR3 length: 15 amino acids. V was pared by 5 bases and J by 5 bases, with 5 bases of the junction left unmatched. Germline CDR1 MNHNY, CDR2 SVGAGI (reference sequence).

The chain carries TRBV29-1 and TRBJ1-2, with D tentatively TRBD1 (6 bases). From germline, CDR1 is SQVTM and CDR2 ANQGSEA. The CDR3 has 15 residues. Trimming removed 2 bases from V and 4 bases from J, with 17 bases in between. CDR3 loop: CSVEHYETGRYGYTF. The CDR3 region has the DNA TGCAGCGTTGAACACTACGAGACAGGCCGCTATGGCTACACCTTC.

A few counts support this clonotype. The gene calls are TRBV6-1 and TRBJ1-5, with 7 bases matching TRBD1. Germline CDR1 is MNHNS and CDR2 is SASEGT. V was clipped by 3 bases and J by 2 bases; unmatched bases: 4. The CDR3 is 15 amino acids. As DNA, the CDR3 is TGTGCCAGCAGTGAGGTAGACAGGGGCAATCAGCCCCAGCATTTT. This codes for CASSEVDRGNQPQHF.

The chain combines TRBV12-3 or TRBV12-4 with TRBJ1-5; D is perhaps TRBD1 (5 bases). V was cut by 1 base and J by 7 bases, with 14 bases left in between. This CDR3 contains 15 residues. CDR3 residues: CASSLGGGIGQPQHF. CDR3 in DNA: TGTGCCAGCAGTTTAGGGGGGGGGATCGGCCAGCCCCAGCATTTT.

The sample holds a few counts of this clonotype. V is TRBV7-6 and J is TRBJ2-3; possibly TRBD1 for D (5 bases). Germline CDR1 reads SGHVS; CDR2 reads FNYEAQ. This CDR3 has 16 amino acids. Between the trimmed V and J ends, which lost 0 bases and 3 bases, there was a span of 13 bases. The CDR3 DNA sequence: TGTGCCAGCAGCTTAGCGGGGCCACGAAGGACAGATACGCAGTATTTT. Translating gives CASSLAGPRRTDTQYF.

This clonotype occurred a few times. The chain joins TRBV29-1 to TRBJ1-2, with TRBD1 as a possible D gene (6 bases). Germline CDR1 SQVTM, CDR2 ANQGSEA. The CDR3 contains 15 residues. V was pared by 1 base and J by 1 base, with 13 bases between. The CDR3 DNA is TGCAGCGTTGAAGGGAGCGGACAGTATAACTATGGCTACACCTTC. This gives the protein CSVEGSGQYNYGYTF.

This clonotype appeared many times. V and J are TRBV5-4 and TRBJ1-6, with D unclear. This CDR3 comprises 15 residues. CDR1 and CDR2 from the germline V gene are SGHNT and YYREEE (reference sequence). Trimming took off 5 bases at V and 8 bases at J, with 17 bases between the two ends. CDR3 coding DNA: TGTGCCAGCAGTCCGGAACGGGCCATAGATTCACCCCTCCACTTT. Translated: CASSPERAIDSPLHF. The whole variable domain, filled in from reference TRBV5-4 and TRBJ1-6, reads ETGVTQSPTHLIKTRGQQVTLRCSSQSGHNTVSWYQQALGQGPQFIFQYYREEENGRGNFPPRFSGLQFPNYSSELNVNALELDDSALYLCASSPERAIDSPLHFGNGTRLTVT.

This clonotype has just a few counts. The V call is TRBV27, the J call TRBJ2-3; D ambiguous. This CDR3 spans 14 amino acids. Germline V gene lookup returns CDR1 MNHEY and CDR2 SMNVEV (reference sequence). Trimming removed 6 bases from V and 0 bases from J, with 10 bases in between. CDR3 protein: CASRVMGSTDTQYF. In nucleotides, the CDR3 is TGTGCCAGCAGGGTAATGGGGAGCACAGATACGCAGTATTTT.

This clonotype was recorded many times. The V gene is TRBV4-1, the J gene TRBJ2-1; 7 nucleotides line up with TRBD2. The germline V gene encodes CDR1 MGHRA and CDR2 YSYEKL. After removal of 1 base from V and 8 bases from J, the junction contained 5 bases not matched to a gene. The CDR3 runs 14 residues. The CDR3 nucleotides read TGCGCCAGCAGCCAAGGGAAACTAGCGTATGAGCAGTTCTTC. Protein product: CASSQGKLAYEQFF.

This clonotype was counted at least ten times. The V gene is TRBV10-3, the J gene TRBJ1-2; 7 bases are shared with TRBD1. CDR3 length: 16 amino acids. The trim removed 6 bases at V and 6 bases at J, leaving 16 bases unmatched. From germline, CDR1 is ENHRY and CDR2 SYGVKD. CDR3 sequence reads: CAISGGLPGQPHGYTF. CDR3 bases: TGTGCCATCAGCGGGGGGCTTCCGGGACAGCCTCATGGCTACACCTTC.

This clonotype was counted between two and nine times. The CDR3 bases are TGTGCCAGCTATCGACTCGGGTCCATGGGAGGGCCCACAGATACGCAGTATTTT. Translation: CASYRLGSMGGPTDTQYF. V and J are TRBV7-9 and TRBJ2-3; 7 nucleotides line up with TRBD2. The CDR3 runs to 18 residues. CDR1 and CDR2 from the germline V gene are SEHNR and FQNEAQ (reference sequence). With 8 bases clipped from V and 2 bases from J, the junction kept 19 bases outside the gene matches.